This is a list of T cell receptor beta chains from one sample in a study of T-cell memory formation after mild COVID-19. MiXCR, applied by TCRdb to the 5' RACE reads, yields one record per CDR3 protein. The table has about 270,000 distinct CDR3 sequences, 15% to 20% seen once. What was sequenced was PBMCs or a T cell subset sorted from them (not recorded which). The source of these receptors is a man aged 18 to 29 who had mild COVID-19 (a few samples of this study predate the infection). Cell type and time point are not known. Each CDR3 is given with its conserved first and last residue. The order of the fields is J gene, D gene, clone size, V gene, CDR3 protein, CDR3 DNA. A D gene is named only where the DNA matches it firmly. Some rows mark clone size as missing; the rest say once, few, many or name a class of expanded clone.

J: TRBJ2-6; D: TRBD1; size: few; V: TRBV3-1; CDR3: CASSHWGQGSGANVLTF; DNA: TGTGCCAGCAGCCACTGGGGACAGGGATCTGGGGCCAACGTCCTGACTTTC
J: TRBJ1-6; D: -; size: -; V: TRBV21-1; CDR3: CASSKVTRGYNSPLHF; DNA: TGTGCCAGCAGCAAAGTAACGCGGGGCTATAATTCACCCCTCCACTTT
J: TRBJ2-3; D: -; size: -; V: TRBV7-2; CDR3: CASSTRKGGDTQYF; DNA: TGTGCCAGCAGCACCCGGAAAGGGGGAGATACGCAGTATTTT
J: TRBJ2-5; D: TRBD2; size: -; V: TRBV6-5; CDR3: CASGLAGVQETQYF; DNA: TGTGCCAGTGGACTAGCGGGGGTCCAAGAGACCCAGTACTTC
J: TRBJ1-2; D: -; size: few; V: TRBV12-3/TRBV12-4; CDR3: CASRRSTGRYGYTF; DNA: TGTGCCAGCAGGCGCTCTACAGGACGCTATGGCTACACCTTC
J: TRBJ1-6; D: -; size: few; V: TRBV6-5; CDR3: CASSYDQDGGNSPLHF; DNA: TGTGCCAGCAGTTACGATCAGGACGGGGGGAATTCACCCCTCCACTTT
J: TRBJ2-7; D: -; size: few; V: TRBV4-1; CDR3: CASSQDRGYEQYF; DNA: TGCGCCAGCAGCCAAGATAGGGGGTACGAGCAGTACTTC
J: TRBJ2-3; D: -; size: few; V: TRBV10-3; CDR3: CAVGLGTQYF; DNA: TGTGCCGTCGGCCTGGGTACGCAGTATTTT
J: TRBJ1-1; D: -; size: -; V: TRBV5-1; CDR3: CASVPTPPVNMNTEAFF; DNA: TGCGCCAGCGTACCGACACCACCCGTCAATATGAACACTGAAGCTTTCTTT
J: TRBJ2-7; D: -; size: -; V: TRBV6-6; CDR3: CASSSGLEQYF; DNA: TGTGCCAGCAGTTCGGGACTTGAGCAGTACTTC
J: TRBJ2-1; D: TRBD2; size: few; V: TRBV7-2; CDR3: CASSLRLAGRGEQFF; DNA: TGTGCCAGCAGCTTACGCCTAGCGGGGAGGGGTGAGCAGTTCTTC
J: TRBJ1-1; D: -; size: many; V: TRBV9; CDR3: CASSVVGGGTEAFF; DNA: TGTGCCAGCAGCGTAGTCGGGGGAGGCACTGAAGCTTTCTTT
J: TRBJ2-7; D: TRBD1; size: many; V: TRBV7-6; CDR3: CASSFAPTGEGPYEQYF; DNA: TGTGCCAGCAGCTTTGCCCCTACAGGGGAAGGTCCCTACGAGCAGTACTTC
J: TRBJ2-2; D: TRBD1; size: -; V: TRBV3-1; CDR3: CASSQVGGGTGELFF; DNA: TGTGCCAGCAGCCAAGTAGGGGGCGGCACCGGGGAGCTGTTTTTT
J: TRBJ2-3; D: -; size: -; V: TRBV6-1; CDR3: CARRRTAFTDTQYF; DNA: TGTGCCAGAAGACGGACAGCTTTCACAGATACGCAGTATTTT
J: TRBJ1-6; D: -; size: -; V: TRBV18; CDR3: CASSPRSENNSPLHF; DNA: TGTGCCAGCTCACCAAGGTCAGAGAATAATTCACCCCTCCACTTT
J: TRBJ1-1; D: -; size: -; V: TRBV29-1; CDR3: CSVNGLPGTEAFF; DNA: TGCAGCGTTAATGGGCTCCCGGGCACTGAAGCTTTCTTT
J: TRBJ1-2; D: TRBD1; size: -; V: TRBV24-1; CDR3: CATSAGTDYGYTF; DNA: TGTGCCACCAGCGCCGGGACAGATTATGGCTACACCTTC
J: TRBJ1-6; D: -; size: -; V: TRBV9; CDR3: CASSVAEAGFWSPLHF; DNA: TGTGCCAGCAGCGTAGCCGAGGCGGGTTTTTGGTCACCCCTCCACTTT
J: TRBJ1-5; D: -; size: few; V: TRBV20-1; CDR3: CSASMGGQPQHF; DNA: TGCAGTGCCTCTATGGGTGGGCAGCCCCAGCATTTT
J: TRBJ2-3; D: -; size: -; V: TRBV10-3; CDR3: CAIGSDTQYF; DNA: TGTGCCATCGGGTCAGATACGCAGTATTTT
J: TRBJ2-5; D: -; size: -; V: TRBV5-1; CDR3: CASSPSPGSSRAGETQYF; DNA: TGCGCCAGCAGCCCCTCCCCGGGATCTAGCAGGGCGGGAGAGACCCAGTACTTC
J: TRBJ1-5; D: -; size: -; V: TRBV23-1; CDR3: CASSQESYSNQPQHF; DNA: TGCGCCAGCAGTCAAGAGAGTTATAGCAATCAGCCCCAGCATTTT
J: TRBJ1-5; D: -; size: -; V: TRBV25-1; CDR3: CASSDGQNNQPQHF; DNA: TGTGCCAGCAGTGACGGACAGAACAATCAGCCCCAGCATTTT
J: TRBJ2-3; D: -; size: few; V: TRBV12-5; CDR3: CASGSVTGGPPDTQYF; DNA: TGTGCTAGTGGTTCAGTCACGGGGGGCCCCCCAGATACGCAGTATTTT
J: TRBJ2-3; D: TRBD2; size: few; V: TRBV7-9; CDR3: CASSKTSGEQDTQYF; DNA: TGTGCCAGCAGCAAGACTAGCGGGGAACAAGATACGCAGTATTTT
J: TRBJ1-2; D: -; size: few; V: TRBV7-2; CDR3: CASSLIQGNYGYTF; DNA: TGTGCCAGCAGCCTTATACAGGGAAACTATGGCTACACCTTC
J: TRBJ1-2; D: -; size: few; V: TRBV10-3; CDR3: CATSTAAAGGYTF; DNA: TGTGCCACCTCGACGGCGGCGGCGGGGGGCTACACCTTC
J: TRBJ1-1; D: TRBD1; size: few; V: TRBV11-2; CDR3: CASSGEPRGPNTEAFF; DNA: TGTGCCAGCAGCGGGGAACCCAGGGGGCCCAACACTGAAGCTTTCTTT
J: TRBJ1-5; D: -; size: few; V: TRBV28; CDR3: CASSSPTARGPQHF; DNA: TGTGCCAGCAGTTCCCCGACAGCCAGGGGGCCCCAGCATTTT
J: TRBJ2-1; D: TRBD1; size: few; V: TRBV19; CDR3: CASTPLGQGKGVEQFF; DNA: TGTGCCAGTACTCCCCTCGGACAGGGGAAGGGTGTTGAGCAGTTCTTC
J: TRBJ2-7; D: -; size: few; V: TRBV3-1; CDR3: CASSQDSDEQYF; DNA: TGTGCCAGCAGCCAAGATTCGGACGAGCAGTACTTC
J: TRBJ2-5; D: -; size: few; V: TRBV11-2; CDR3: CASSSSPRSPQYF; DNA: TGTGCCAGCAGCTCCAGCCCAAGGAGCCCCCAGTACTTC
J: TRBJ2-2; D: TRBD2; size: few; V: TRBV7-7; CDR3: CASSFSTSGGTGELFF; DNA: TGTGCTAGCAGCTTTTCGACTAGCGGGGGGACCGGGGAGCTGTTTTTT
J: TRBJ1-1; D: -; size: few; V: TRBV11-2; CDR3: CASSLGGYPNTEAFF; DNA: TGTGCCAGCAGCTTAGGTGGGTATCCGAACACTGAAGCTTTCTTT
J: TRBJ2-3; D: TRBD1; size: many; V: TRBV5-1; CDR3: CASSLGIQGANADTQYF; DNA: TGCGCCAGCAGCTTGGGAATACAGGGGGCAAACGCAGATACGCAGTATTTT
J: TRBJ1-2; D: TRBD1; size: few; V: TRBV12-3/TRBV12-4; CDR3: CASSLGGQDGYTF; DNA: TGTGCCAGCAGCCTAGGGGGCCAGGATGGCTACACCTTC
J: TRBJ1-1; D: -; size: -; V: TRBV29-1; CDR3: CSVEAASSASEAFF; DNA: TGCAGCGTTGAAGCAGCTTCCTCAGCGTCCGAAGCTTTCTTT
J: TRBJ2-7; D: -; size: few; V: TRBV6-2/TRBV6-3; CDR3: CASSVDLRGGNEQYF; DNA: TGTGCCAGCAGTGTCGACCTCAGGGGCGGGAACGAGCAGTACTTC
J: TRBJ2-1; D: TRBD2; size: -; V: TRBV24-1; CDR3: CATSDLSGGAYNEQFF; DNA: TGTGCCACCAGTGACCTGAGCGGGGGGGCATACAATGAGCAGTTCTTC
J: TRBJ1-1; D: -; size: once; V: TRBV20-1; CDR3: CSARFTGNTEAFF; DNA: TGCAGTGCTAGGTTCACAGGGAACACTGAAGCTTTCTTT